This T cell receptor (beta chain) was recovered during a study of blood T cell repertoires in COVID-19. The wider study: T cells, B-cell-depleted T cells, or PBMCs provided the cDNA or gDNA that served as material.

Germline lookup yields CDR1 SQVTM and CDR2 ANQGSEA. There are 13 residues in the CDR3. The V end lost 7 bases, the J end lost 2 bases, and 12 bases lay between the germline ends. TCRdb's table, derived via immunoSEQ multiplex PCR, lists solely in-frame clones and lacks some. The sample records around 270,000 clones, approximately 86% being singletons. Sequenced material: peripheral blood. This clonotype was sampled from a human donor with COVID-19, enrolled during active disease. The donor label of this sample is uncertain. This chain joins TRBV29-1 and TRBJ1-3, with D maybe TRBD1 (5 bases). CDR3 sequence reads: CSAGHSAGNTIYF. Here the CDR3 DNA reads TGCAGCGCTGGACATTCCGCTGGAAACACCATATATTTT.